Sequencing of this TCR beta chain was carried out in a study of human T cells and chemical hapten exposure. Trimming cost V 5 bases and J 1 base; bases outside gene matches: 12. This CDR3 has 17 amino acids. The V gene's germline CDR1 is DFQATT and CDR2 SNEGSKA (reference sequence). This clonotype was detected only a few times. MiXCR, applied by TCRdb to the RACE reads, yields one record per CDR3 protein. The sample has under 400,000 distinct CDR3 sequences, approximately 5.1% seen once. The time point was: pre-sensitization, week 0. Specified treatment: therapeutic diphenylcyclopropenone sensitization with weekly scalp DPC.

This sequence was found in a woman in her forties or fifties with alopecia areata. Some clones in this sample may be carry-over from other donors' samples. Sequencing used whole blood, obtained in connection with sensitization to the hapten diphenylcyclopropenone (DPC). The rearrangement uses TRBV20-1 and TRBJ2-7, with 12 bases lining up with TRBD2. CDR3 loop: CSARLRPGLAGSYEQYF. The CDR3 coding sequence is TGCAGTGCTCGCCTACGACCCGGACTAGCGGGGTCCTACGAGCAGTACTTC.